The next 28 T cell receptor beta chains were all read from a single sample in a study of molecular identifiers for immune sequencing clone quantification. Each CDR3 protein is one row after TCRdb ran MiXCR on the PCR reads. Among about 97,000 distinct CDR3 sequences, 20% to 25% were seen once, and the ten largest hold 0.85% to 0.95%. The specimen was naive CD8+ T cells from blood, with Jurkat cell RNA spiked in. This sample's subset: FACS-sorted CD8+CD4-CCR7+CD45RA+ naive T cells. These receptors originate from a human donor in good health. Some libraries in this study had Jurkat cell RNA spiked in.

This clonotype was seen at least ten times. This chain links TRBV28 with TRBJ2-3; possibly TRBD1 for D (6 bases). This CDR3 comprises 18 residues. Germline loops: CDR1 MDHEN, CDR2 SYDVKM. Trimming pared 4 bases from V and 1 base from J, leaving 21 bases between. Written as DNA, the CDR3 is TGTGCCAGCAGTTCTCTACCTCTTTACAGGGCCCGCACAGATACGCAGTATTTT. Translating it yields CASSSLPLYRARTDTQYF.

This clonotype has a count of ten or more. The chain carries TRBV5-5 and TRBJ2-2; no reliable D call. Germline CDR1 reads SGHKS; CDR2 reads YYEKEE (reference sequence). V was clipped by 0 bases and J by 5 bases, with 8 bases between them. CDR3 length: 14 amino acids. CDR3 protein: CASSLAVWTGELFF. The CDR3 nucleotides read TGTGCCAGCAGCTTGGCCGTCTGGACCGGGGAGCTGTTTTTT.

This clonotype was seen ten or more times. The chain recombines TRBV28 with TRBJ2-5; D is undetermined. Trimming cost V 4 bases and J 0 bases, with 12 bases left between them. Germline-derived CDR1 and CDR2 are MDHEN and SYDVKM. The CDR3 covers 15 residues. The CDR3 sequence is CASSSLFGYQETQYF. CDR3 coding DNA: TGTGCCAGCAGTTCCCTCTTCGGGTACCAAGAGACCCAGTACTTC.

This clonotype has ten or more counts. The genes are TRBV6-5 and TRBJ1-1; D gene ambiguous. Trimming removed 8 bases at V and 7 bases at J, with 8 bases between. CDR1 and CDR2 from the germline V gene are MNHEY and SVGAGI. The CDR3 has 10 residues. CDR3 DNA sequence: TGTGCCAGCTACGGGTTTGAAGCTTTCTTT. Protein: CASYGFEAFF.

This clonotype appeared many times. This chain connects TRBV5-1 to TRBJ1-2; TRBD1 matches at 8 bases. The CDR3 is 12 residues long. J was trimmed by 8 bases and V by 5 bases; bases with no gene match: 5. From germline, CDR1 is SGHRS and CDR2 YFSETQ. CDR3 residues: CASRWRDRGYTF. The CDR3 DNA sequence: TGCGCCAGCAGATGGAGGGACAGGGGCTACACCTTC.

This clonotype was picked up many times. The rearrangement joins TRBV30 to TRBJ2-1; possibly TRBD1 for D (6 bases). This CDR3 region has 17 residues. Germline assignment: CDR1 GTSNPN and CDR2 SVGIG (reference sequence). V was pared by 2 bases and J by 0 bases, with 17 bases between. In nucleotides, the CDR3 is TGTGCCTGGAGTACAGGACAGCTATACAGCTCCTACAATGAGCAGTTCTTC. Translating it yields CAWSTGQLYSSYNEQFF. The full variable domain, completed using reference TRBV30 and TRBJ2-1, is SQTIHQWPATLVQPVGSPLSLECTVEGTSNPNLYWYRQAAGRGLQLLFYSVGIGQISSEVPQNLSASRPQDRQFILSSKKLLLSDSGFYLCAWSTGQLYSSYNEQFFGPGTRLTVL.

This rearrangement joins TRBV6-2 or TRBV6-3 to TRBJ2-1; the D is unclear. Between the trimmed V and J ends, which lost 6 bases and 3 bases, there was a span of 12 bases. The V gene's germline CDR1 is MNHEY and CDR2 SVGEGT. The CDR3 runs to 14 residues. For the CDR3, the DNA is TGTGCCAGCAGCTCTCCAATCGGCTACAATGAGCAGTTCTTC. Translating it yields CASSSPIGYNEQFF.

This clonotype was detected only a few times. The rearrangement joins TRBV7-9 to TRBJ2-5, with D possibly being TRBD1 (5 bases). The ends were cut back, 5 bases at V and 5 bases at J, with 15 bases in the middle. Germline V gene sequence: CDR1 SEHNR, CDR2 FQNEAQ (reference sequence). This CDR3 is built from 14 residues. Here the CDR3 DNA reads TGTGCCAGCAGCCCTCGGACCGCAGGGGAGACCCAGTACTTC. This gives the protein CASSPRTAGETQYF.

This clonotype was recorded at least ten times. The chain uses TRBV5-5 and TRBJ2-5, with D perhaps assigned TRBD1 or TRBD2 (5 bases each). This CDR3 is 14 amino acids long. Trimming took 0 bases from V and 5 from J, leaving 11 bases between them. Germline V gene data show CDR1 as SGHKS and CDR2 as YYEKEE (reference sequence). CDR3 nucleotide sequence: TGTGCCAGCAGCTTGGAGGGGCCGGGGGAGACCCAGTACTTC. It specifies CASSLEGPGETQYF. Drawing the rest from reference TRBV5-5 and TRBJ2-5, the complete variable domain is DAGVTQSPTHLIKTRGQQVTLRCSPISGHKSVSWYQQVLGQGPQFIFQYYEKEERGRGNFPDRFSARQFPNYSSELNVNALLLGDSALYLCASSLEGPGETQYFGPGTRLLVL.

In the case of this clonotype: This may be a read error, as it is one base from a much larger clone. The CDR3 reads CASSSETSGRRIGTQYF. CDR3 sequence (DNA): TGTGCCAGCAGCTCTGAGACTAGCGGGAGAAGGATAGGTACGCAGTATTTT. The chain is built from TRBV5-6 and TRBJ2-3; 12 nucleotides align to TRBD2. Per germline, CDR1 SGHDT and CDR2 YYEEEE. The CDR3 contains 17 residues. Unmatched junction bases numbered 13, after V lost 3 bases and J lost 8 bases.

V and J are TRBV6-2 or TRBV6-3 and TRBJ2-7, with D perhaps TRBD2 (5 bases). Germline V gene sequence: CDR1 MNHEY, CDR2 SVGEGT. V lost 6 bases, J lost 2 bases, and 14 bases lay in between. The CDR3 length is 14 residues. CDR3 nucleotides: TGTGCCAGCAGCCCCGGGGTGGCCACCTACGAGCAGTACTTC. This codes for CASSPGVATYEQYF.

CDR3 sequence (DNA): TGTGCCATCAGTGAGACCGGGGGGGGCCCCTACGAGCAGTACTTC. Translation gives CAISETGGGPYEQYF. The J gene is TRBJ2-7, the V gene TRBV10-3; 8 bases agree with TRBD2. CDR3 length: 15 amino acids. The ends lost 2 bases at V and 2 bases at J; junction bases unmatched: 5. Germline V lookup: CDR1 ENHRY, CDR2 SYGVKD.

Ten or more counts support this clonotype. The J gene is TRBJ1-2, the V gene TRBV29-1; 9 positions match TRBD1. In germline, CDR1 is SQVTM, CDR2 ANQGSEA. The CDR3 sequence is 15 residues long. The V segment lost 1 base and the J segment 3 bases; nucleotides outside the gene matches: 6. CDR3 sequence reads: CSVEGRTGADYGYTF. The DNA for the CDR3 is TGCAGCGTTGAAGGACGGACAGGGGCGGACTATGGCTACACCTTC.

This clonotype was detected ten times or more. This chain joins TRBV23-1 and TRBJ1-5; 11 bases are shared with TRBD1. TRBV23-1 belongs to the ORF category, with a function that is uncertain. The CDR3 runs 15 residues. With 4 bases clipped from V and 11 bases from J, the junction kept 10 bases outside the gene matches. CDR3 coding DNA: TGCGCCAGCAGTCCGGACAGGGGGCTCCCCCAGGCCCAGCATTTT. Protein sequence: CASSPDRGLPQAQHF.

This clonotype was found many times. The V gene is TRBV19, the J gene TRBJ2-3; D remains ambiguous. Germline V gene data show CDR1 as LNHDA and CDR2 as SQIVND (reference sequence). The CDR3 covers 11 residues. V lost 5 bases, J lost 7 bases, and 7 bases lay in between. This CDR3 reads CASSLSYTQYF. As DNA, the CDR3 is TGTGCCAGTAGTTTATCCTATACGCAGTATTTT.

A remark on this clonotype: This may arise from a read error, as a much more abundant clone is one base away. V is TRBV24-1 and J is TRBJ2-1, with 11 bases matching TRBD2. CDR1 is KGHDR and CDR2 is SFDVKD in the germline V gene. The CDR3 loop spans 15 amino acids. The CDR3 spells CATCDVAGGYNEQFF. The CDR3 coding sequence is TGTGCCACCTGTGATGTAGCGGGGGGGTACAATGAGCAGTTCTTC.

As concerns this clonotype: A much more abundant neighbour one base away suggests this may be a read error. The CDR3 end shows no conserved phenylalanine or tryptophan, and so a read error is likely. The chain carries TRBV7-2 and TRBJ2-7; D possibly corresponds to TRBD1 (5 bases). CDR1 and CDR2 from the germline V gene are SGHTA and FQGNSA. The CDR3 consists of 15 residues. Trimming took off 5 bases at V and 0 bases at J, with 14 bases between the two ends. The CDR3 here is CASSLGLEHSYEQYL. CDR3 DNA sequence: TGTGCCAGCAGCCTGGGGCTCGAGCACTCCTACGAGCAGTACCTC.

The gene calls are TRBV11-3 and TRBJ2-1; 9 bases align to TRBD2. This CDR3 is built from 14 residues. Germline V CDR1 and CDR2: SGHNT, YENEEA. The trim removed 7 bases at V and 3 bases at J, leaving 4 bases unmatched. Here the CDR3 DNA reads TGTGCCAGCAAACCTAGCGGGGACTACAATGAGCAGTTCTTC. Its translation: CASKPSGDYNEQFF. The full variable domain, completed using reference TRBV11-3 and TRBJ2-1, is EAGVVQSPRYKIIEKKQPVAFWCNPISGHNTLYWYLQNLGQGPELLIRYENEEAVDDSQLPKDRFSAERLKGVDSTLKIQPAELGDSAVYLCASKPSGDYNEQFFGPGTRLTVL.

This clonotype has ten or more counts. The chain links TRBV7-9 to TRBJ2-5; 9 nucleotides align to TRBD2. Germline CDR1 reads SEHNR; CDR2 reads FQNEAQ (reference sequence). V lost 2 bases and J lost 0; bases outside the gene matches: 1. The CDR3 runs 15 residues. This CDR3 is CASSLRTSDQETQYF. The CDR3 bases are TGTGCCAGCAGCTTACGGACTAGCGACCAAGAGACCCAGTACTTC.

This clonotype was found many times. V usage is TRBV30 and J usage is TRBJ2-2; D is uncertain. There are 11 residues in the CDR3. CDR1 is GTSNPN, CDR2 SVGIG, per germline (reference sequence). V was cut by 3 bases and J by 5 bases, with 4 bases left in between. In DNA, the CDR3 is TGTGCCTGGAGAATTACCGGGGAGCTGTTTTTT. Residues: CAWRITGELFF.

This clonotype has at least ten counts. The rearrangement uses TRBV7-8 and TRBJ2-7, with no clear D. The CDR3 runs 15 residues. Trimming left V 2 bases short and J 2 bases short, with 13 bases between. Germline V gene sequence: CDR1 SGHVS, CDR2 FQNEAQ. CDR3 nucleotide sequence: TGTGCCAGCAGCTTACCCCCGGCCAGAACCTACGAGCAGTACTTC. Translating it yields CASSLPPARTYEQYF.

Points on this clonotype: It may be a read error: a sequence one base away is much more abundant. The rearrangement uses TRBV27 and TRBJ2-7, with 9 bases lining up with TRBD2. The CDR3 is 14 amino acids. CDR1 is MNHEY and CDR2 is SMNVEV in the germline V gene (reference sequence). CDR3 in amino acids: CASSSLAGSYGQYF. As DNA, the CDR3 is TGTGCCAGCAGTTCGCTAGCGGGAAGCTACGGGCAGTACTTC.

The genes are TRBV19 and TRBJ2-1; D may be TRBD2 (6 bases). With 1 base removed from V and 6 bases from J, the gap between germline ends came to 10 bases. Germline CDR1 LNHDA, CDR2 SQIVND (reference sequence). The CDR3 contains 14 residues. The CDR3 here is CASSIVGGANEQFF. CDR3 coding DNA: TGTGCCAGTAGTATAGTAGGAGGGGCCAATGAGCAGTTCTTC.

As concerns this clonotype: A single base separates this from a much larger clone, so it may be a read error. The CDR3 DNA follows: TGTGCCAGCAGCCCCCCGACTGCGCGAAGCACAGATACGCAGTATTTT. This gives the protein CASSPPTARSTDTQYF. The genes are TRBV3-1 and TRBJ2-3; no clear D. The CDR3 is 16 amino acids. Germline loops: CDR1 LGHDT, CDR2 YNNKEL (reference sequence). V shed 4 bases and J shed 0 bases, with 14 bases lying between them.

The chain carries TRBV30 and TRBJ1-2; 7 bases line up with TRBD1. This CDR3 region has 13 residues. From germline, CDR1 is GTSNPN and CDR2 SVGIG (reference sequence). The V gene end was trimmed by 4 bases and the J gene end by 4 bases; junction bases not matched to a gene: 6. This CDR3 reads CAWIPRDSYGYTF. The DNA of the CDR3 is TGTGCCTGGATACCCCGGGACAGCTATGGCTACACCTTC.

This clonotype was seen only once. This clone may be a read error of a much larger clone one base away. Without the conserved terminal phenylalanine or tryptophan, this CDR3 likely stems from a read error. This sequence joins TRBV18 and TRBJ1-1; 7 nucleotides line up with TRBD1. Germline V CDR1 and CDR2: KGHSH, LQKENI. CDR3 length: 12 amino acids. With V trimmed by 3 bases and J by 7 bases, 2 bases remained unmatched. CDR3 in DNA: TGTGCCAGCTCACCGTCAGGGGGTGAAGCTTTCTCT. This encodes CASSPSGGEAFS.

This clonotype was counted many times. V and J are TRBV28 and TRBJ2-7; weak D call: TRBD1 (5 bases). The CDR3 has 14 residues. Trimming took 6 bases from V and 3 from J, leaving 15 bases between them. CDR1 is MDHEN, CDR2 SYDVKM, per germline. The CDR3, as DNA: TGTGCCAGCAGCAATCCCGGCCAGGGCTACGAGCAGTACTTC. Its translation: CASSNPGQGYEQYF.

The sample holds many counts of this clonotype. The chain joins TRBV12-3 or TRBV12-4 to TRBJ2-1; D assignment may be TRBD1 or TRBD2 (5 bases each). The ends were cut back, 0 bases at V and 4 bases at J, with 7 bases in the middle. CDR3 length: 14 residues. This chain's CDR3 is CASSLAGVYNEQFF. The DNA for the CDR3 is TGTGCCAGCAGTTTAGCGGGGGTATACAATGAGCAGTTCTTC.